The subject of this entry is one T cell receptor beta chain. In the original processing: Reference gene primer amplification gave estimated nucleated cell counts. The table came from immunoSEQ multiplex PCR; TCRdb's copy has only in-frame clones and leaves some out. The V and J calls and clone size are taken from that table; D and trimming were inferred from the DNA. The sample lists 150,000 or so clones; more than 80% were seen once. The sample originates from a study of blood T cell repertoires in COVID-19. The germline gives CDR1 SGDLS, CDR2 YYNGEE. V gave up 6 bases and J gave up 3 bases, with 15 bases separating them. There are 14 residues in the CDR3.

The sequence was obtained from a man aged 50 to 59 with acute or convalescent COVID-19. This chain uses TRBV9 with TRBJ1-2; the D gene is possibly TRBD1 (6 bases). Sequencing was carried out using peripheral blood. The CDR3 bases are TGTGCCAGCACCCCTGGGGACAAGCACTATGGCTACACCTTC. Its protein is CASTPGDKHYGYTF.